A selection of T cell receptor beta chains follows, all from one sample in a study of early T cells in non-severe SARS-CoV-2 infection. TCRdb analysed the 5' RACE reads with MiXCR anew, one entry per CDR3 protein. The data hold 98,000 or so distinct CDR3 sequences, with approximately 10% observed a single time. Sample: whole blood. Source of these receptors: an adult who was a healthcare worker with PCR-confirmed SARS-CoV-2 infection or an uninfected control (not recorded which). CDR3s leave out the opening cysteine and the closing phenylalanine or tryptophan. A D gene is named only where the DNA matches it firmly. The size field is filled for only some rows; it gives once, few, many or a size class.

abundance: many
d_gene: TRBD1
v_gene: TRBV7-6
j_gene: TRBJ1-6
CDR3aa: ASSPIQGTNSPLH

abundance: few
d_gene: TRBD1
v_gene: TRBV5-1
j_gene: TRBJ1-1
CDR3aa: ASSFSPRQGNWVNTEAF

abundance: many
d_gene: .
v_gene: TRBV14
j_gene: TRBJ1-1
CDR3aa: ASSPSGHRTPWREAF

abundance: many
d_gene: .
v_gene: TRBV7-7
j_gene: TRBJ2-6
CDR3aa: ASSTKEGGSFKANVLT

abundance: many
d_gene: .
v_gene: TRBV20-1
j_gene: TRBJ1-2
CDR3aa: SAQLGAYGYT

abundance: .
d_gene: .
v_gene: TRBV28
j_gene: TRBJ2-7
CDR3aa: ASSFSQHYEQY

abundance: few
d_gene: .
v_gene: TRBV29-1
j_gene: TRBJ2-1
CDR3aa: SAQDRYYNEQF

abundance: many
d_gene: .
v_gene: TRBV2
j_gene: TRBJ2-2
CDR3aa: ASSTRDSNTGELF

abundance: many
d_gene: .
v_gene: TRBV7-9
j_gene: TRBJ2-3
CDR3aa: AAAGASAGTDTQY

abundance: .
d_gene: .
v_gene: TRBV7-2
j_gene: TRBJ2-7
CDR3aa: ASSFLYDPYEQY

abundance: many
d_gene: TRBD1
v_gene: TRBV18
j_gene: TRBJ1-1
CDR3aa: ASSGQGATEAF

abundance: .
d_gene: .
v_gene: TRBV6-2/TRBV6-3
j_gene: TRBJ1-1
CDR3aa: ASRSGSPGTEAF

abundance: few
d_gene: TRBD1
v_gene: TRBV5-4
j_gene: TRBJ1-1
CDR3aa: ASRGQGARTEAF

abundance: many
d_gene: TRBD2
v_gene: TRBV30
j_gene: TRBJ2-1
CDR3aa: AWSLSGGHYNEQF

abundance: .
d_gene: .
v_gene: TRBV5-1
j_gene: TRBJ1-5
CDR3aa: ASSLAGDGQPQH

abundance: many
d_gene: .
v_gene: TRBV18
j_gene: TRBJ2-1
CDR3aa: ASSLPRAAGNEQF

abundance: few
d_gene: TRBD2
v_gene: TRBV29-1
j_gene: TRBJ2-7
CDR3aa: SVASGDSYEQY

abundance: .
d_gene: .
v_gene: TRBV20-1
j_gene: TRBJ2-1
CDR3aa: SASRDRYNEQF

abundance: .
d_gene: .
v_gene: TRBV12-3/TRBV12-4
j_gene: TRBJ1-4
CDR3aa: ASTLGGSGEKLF

abundance: .
d_gene: .
v_gene: TRBV18
j_gene: TRBJ1-3
CDR3aa: ASARTDGNTIY

abundance: .
d_gene: TRBD2
v_gene: TRBV5-1
j_gene: TRBJ2-3
CDR3aa: SSSGGTSGTADTQY

abundance: .
d_gene: TRBD2
v_gene: TRBV28
j_gene: TRBJ2-3
CDR3aa: ASSPGLAFRATDTQY

abundance: many
d_gene: .
v_gene: TRBV28
j_gene: TRBJ1-1
CDR3aa: ASSPTEGKADTEAF

abundance: .
d_gene: .
v_gene: TRBV6-1
j_gene: TRBJ2-3
CDR3aa: ASSGGVRDTQY

abundance: .
d_gene: .
v_gene: TRBV7-8
j_gene: TRBJ1-5
CDR3aa: ASSLTLGALKTGSNQPQH

abundance: few
d_gene: .
v_gene: TRBV7-3
j_gene: TRBJ2-1
CDR3aa: ASSSQGTPTDEQF

abundance: many
d_gene: .
v_gene: TRBV7-8
j_gene: TRBJ2-5
CDR3aa: ASSLSGPGAETQY

abundance: many
d_gene: .
v_gene: TRBV28
j_gene: TRBJ2-7
CDR3aa: ASSYSSYEQY

abundance: many
d_gene: TRBD1
v_gene: TRBV27
j_gene: TRBJ1-1
CDR3aa: ASSVDPGGRTEAF

abundance: many
d_gene: .
v_gene: TRBV20-1
j_gene: TRBJ1-4
CDR3aa: SAGRGIKALF

abundance: .
d_gene: .
v_gene: TRBV5-1
j_gene: TRBJ1-2
CDR3aa: ASSLVARSTGSYGYT

abundance: few
d_gene: TRBD2
v_gene: TRBV20-1
j_gene: TRBJ2-5
CDR3aa: SASSGGQETQY

abundance: many
d_gene: .
v_gene: TRBV3-1
j_gene: TRBJ2-6
CDR3aa: ASSPGFDSGANVLT

abundance: few
d_gene: .
v_gene: TRBV9
j_gene: TRBJ2-7
CDR3aa: ASSVFDGQEQY

abundance: .
d_gene: TRBD2
v_gene: TRBV28
j_gene: TRBJ2-3
CDR3aa: ASSFTSGRAGDTQY

abundance: few
d_gene: TRBD1
v_gene: TRBV20-1
j_gene: TRBJ1-6
CDR3aa: SASTGSSYNSPLH

abundance: few
d_gene: TRBD1
v_gene: TRBV5-5
j_gene: TRBJ1-1
CDR3aa: ASSLVGQLNTEAF

abundance: many
d_gene: .
v_gene: TRBV6-2/TRBV6-3
j_gene: TRBJ2-3
CDR3aa: ASSYNRGGTDTQY

abundance: many
d_gene: .
v_gene: TRBV7-3
j_gene: TRBJ1-1
CDR3aa: ASSLIGSSEAF

abundance: few
d_gene: .
v_gene: TRBV7-6
j_gene: TRBJ1-1
CDR3aa: VSSLSLMDTEAF

abundance: .
d_gene: .
v_gene: TRBV28
j_gene: TRBJ1-1
CDR3aa: ASSPPIGIYQAF

abundance: many
d_gene: .
v_gene: TRBV7-2
j_gene: TRBJ2-3
CDR3aa: ASSLASVHSGDTQY